This T cell receptor (beta chain) was recovered during a study of T cells after posttransplantation cyclophosphamide listed by TCRdb under 2016. Broadly, across the study: Using TRB sequencing, the study followed how the T cell repertoire reconstituted after myeloablative bone marrow transplantation in which posttransplantation cyclophosphamide served as GVHD prophylaxis. Samples from some 40 PTCy-treated patients, along with samples from about 16 of their related bone marrow donors, underwent antigen receptor sequencing. Because TRA and TRB clonality were tightly correlated in fewer than ten samples, subsequent TCR analyses were focused on TRB only. TRB sequencing was performed on blood from all 35 or so PTCy patients with 1-year posttransplant specimens. TRB sequencing was also done on up to about 3 additional blood samples from 2 to 5.2 years after transplant in 3 patients, and on pretransplant blood from several patients. Public TRB sequences were queried against a database of over 3,500 sequences associated with responses to pathogens, tumor antigens, self-antigens and alloantigens. Here is what the overall study found, with its caveats: Donor-recipient similarity was low at 1-2 months but rose over the first year, and later blood repertoires were often dominated by donor CD8+ memory clones. Across 45 to 50 patients, TRB clonality was highly associated with recipient CMV seropositivity and CMV reactivation, and PTCy diversity was similar to diversity in CNI/methotrexate controls. The TRB repertoires of T cells infiltrating skin or the GI tract showed only limited overlap with the TRB repertoires found in blood.

Related bone marrow donors provided peripheral blood samples on the day of marrow donation. Peripheral blood and bone marrow mononuclear cells were isolated by Ficoll-Hypaque density centrifugation and were cryopreserved. From the germline V gene, CDR1 is KGHDR and CDR2 is SFDVKD. V and J are truncated by 5 bases and 5 bases respectively, leaving an intervening sequence of 15 bases. Measured from the cysteine to the phenylalanine, the CDR3 is 14 residues long. The entry retains the CDR3 DNA only, 42 bases that are in frame from base 1. TRB sequencing was run on genomic DNA with either the immunoSEQ assay at survey resolution or the hsTCRB kit. As for the authors' bioinformatics: The immunoSEQ software handled the initial read processing, while the LymphoSeq R package was used for the repertoire analyses. Clonality was calculated as 1 minus normalized Shannon entropy, and the Gini coefficient was also calculated for each TRB dataset. Phenotypes of unsorted samples were inferred by mapping TRB sequences from sorted subsets of the recipient or donor onto the same recipient's unsorted samples. What TCRdb holds here is the immuneACCESS table cut down to in-frame rearrangements. Part of the clones is not present; checked against another copy, under half of the missing clones reflect an unresolved V gene, and the others are unexplained. The DNA gave D and trimming, while V, J and clone size come from that table. Listed for this sample are roughly 35,000 clones, none observed only a single time. The top ten clones comprise 6.7% of the sample.

Ten or more counts support this clone. Its cognate antigen has yet to be identified. Qualities for individual bases were not recorded, and no much larger clone is one base off. The TCR sequence derives from a woman aged 45-59 years in good health and a related stem cell transplant donor. The sequencing sample was made of PBMCs. The sequence joins TRBV24-1 to TRBJ2-7, with no confident D gene call. The CDR3 is CATSVESGRHEQYF. The bases read TGTGCCACCAGTGTTGAAAGTGGGCGCCACGAGCAGTACTTC.